The 12 T cell receptor beta chains below were found in one sample sequenced in a study of early T cells in non-severe SARS-CoV-2 infection. TCRdb used MiXCR to reprocess the 5' RACE reads, holding one entry per CDR3 protein. The repertoire includes under 60,000 distinct CDR3 sequences, 5.6% of them detected once, and under 5% sits in the top ten. Sequencing was performed on whole blood. The receptors shown here come from an adult who was a healthcare worker with PCR-confirmed SARS-CoV-2 infection or an uninfected control (not recorded which).

This clonotype was seen ten or more times. The chain has TRBV12-3 or TRBV12-4 and TRBJ1-2, with TRBD1 as a possible D gene (5 bases). This CDR3 region has 13 residues. Between the trimmed V and J ends, which lost 3 bases and 8 bases, there was a span of 13 bases. The CDR3 protein is CASSLGERRGYTF. Here the CDR3 DNA reads TGTGCCAGCAGTTTGGGGGAGAGGCGGGGCTACACCTTC.

The rearrangement links TRBV4-3 to TRBJ2-7, with TRBD1 matching over 11 bases. The V and J ends lost 4 bases and 0 bases, in that order; junction bases with no gene match: 2. The CDR3 loop spans 15 amino acids. CDR1 is LGHNA, CDR2 YSLEER, per germline. This CDR3 is CASSPGTGGSYEQYF. CDR3 bases: TGCGCCAGCAGCCCCGGGACAGGGGGCTCCTACGAGCAGTACTTC.

This chain joins TRBV7-9 and TRBJ2-7; a possible D gene is TRBD2 (6 bases). Trimming removed 5 bases from V and 5 bases from J, with 19 bases in between. The CDR3 totals 15 residues. Germline V CDR1 and CDR2: SEHNR, FQNEAQ (reference sequence). For the CDR3, the DNA is TGTGCCAGCAGCGGGGGACTGACCAAGATCGACGAGCAGTACTTC. Amino acid sequence: CASSGGLTKIDEQYF. Using reference TRBV7-9 and TRBJ2-7 for the parts outside the CDR3, the full variable domain is DTGVSQNPRHKITKRGQNVTFRCDPISEHNRLYWYRQTLGQGPEFLTYFQNEAQLEKSRLLSDRFSAERPKGSFSTLEIQRTEQGDSAMYLCASSGGLTKIDEQYFGPGTRLTVT.

The V call is TRBV11-3, the J call TRBJ2-1; D may be TRBD2 (6 bases). The germline V and J ends were trimmed by 0 bases and 3 bases, with 9 bases remaining between them. CDR3 length: 15 residues. The germline V gene has CDR1 SGHNT and CDR2 YENEEA. Here the CDR3 reads CASSLDSGLYNEQFF. The CDR3 coding sequence is TGTGCCAGCAGCTTAGATAGCGGTCTCTACAATGAGCAGTTCTTC.

The V gene is TRBV11-2, the J gene TRBJ1-6; perhaps TRBD1 as D (6 bases). Trimming left V 5 bases short and J 14 bases short, with 16 bases between. Germline CDR1 is SGHAT and CDR2 is FQNNGV. CDR3 length: 13 amino acids. Written as DNA, the CDR3 is TGTGCCAGCAGCCCACAGGGCCCTAGGGCCCTCCACTTT. Amino acids: CASSPQGPRALHF.

This clonotype was counted ten times or more. This chain joins TRBV7-2 and TRBJ2-5, with TRBD1 as a possible D gene (5 bases). Per germline, CDR1 SGHTA and CDR2 FQGNSA. The CDR3 consists of 12 residues. V was trimmed by 4 bases and J by 7 bases, leaving 10 bases between them. The chain's CDR3 is CASSSGFGTQYF. Written as DNA, the CDR3 is TGTGCCAGCAGCTCAGGGTTCGGGACCCAGTACTTC.

This clonotype was recorded at least ten times. The chain is built from TRBV5-4 and TRBJ2-2, with 10 bases lining up with TRBD2. Germline V gene sequence: CDR1 SGHNT, CDR2 YYREEE (reference sequence). V gave up 3 bases and J gave up 3 bases; unmatched junction bases: 5. The CDR3 totals 16 residues. In nucleotides, the CDR3 is TGTGCCAGCAGCTCCGCTAGCGGGGGACACACCGGGGAGCTGTTTTTT. It codes for CASSSASGGHTGELFF.

This clonotype appeared many times. This sequence joins TRBV7-8 and TRBJ1-5; 10 positions match TRBD1. V shed 1 base and J 3 bases; nucleotides not matched to a gene: 12. This CDR3 has 19 amino acids. Germline CDR1 SGHVS, CDR2 FQNEAQ. The CDR3 region is CASSLGASFDRGPNQPQHF. CDR3 bases: TGTGCCAGCAGCTTAGGGGCCTCTTTTGACAGGGGGCCCAATCAGCCCCAGCATTTT.

This clonotype was counted ten times or more. CDR3 in DNA: TGTGCCAGCAGCCCGGCGTATGACCCCAGGGGAGAGCAGTACTTC. Translation gives CASSPAYDPRGEQYF. The rearrangement joins TRBV5-5 to TRBJ2-7, with D possibly TRBD1 on 6 matching bases. The CDR3 contains 15 residues. Germline-derived CDR1 and CDR2 are SGHKS and YYEKEE (reference sequence). The ends were cut back, 4 bases at V and 7 bases at J, with 21 bases in the middle.

For the CDR3, the DNA is TGTGCCAGCATAAAGGACTCACCCTCCTACAATGAGCAGTTCTTC. Its protein is CASIKDSPSYNEQFF. The chain carries TRBV18 and TRBJ2-1; a possible D gene is TRBD2 (5 bases). V lost 8 bases to trimming and J lost 0 bases, with 14 bases between them. There are 15 residues in the CDR3. Germline V gene sequence: CDR1 KGHSH, CDR2 LQKENI.

This clonotype has just a few counts. The J gene is TRBJ2-5, the V gene TRBV7-2, with D uncertain. This CDR3 comprises 13 residues. V lost 5 bases and J lost 5, with 12 bases in between. CDR1 and CDR2 (germline): SGHTA, FQGNSA. The CDR3 DNA reads as TGTGCCAGCAGCATCCGATGGGCCGAGACCCAGTACTTC. This sequence encodes CASSIRWAETQYF.

The chain joins TRBV20-1 to TRBJ1-5; D may be TRBD1 (5 bases). CDR3 length: 15 residues. CDR1 and CDR2 from the germline V gene are DFQATT and SNEGSKA (reference sequence). The V end was cut by 5 bases, the J end by 4 bases, with 18 bases between. Here the CDR3 reads CSAENRDGQNQPQHF. The CDR3 DNA reads as TGCAGTGCTGAAAACCGGGACGGCCAAAATCAGCCCCAGCATTTT.